The 7 T cell receptor beta chains below all came from one sample that was sequenced in a study of radiotherapy plus CTLA-4 blockade in lung cancer. Method: immunoSEQ multiplex PCR; TCRdb's copy keeps in-frame clones and lacks some. The sample includes approximately 47,000 clones, over 55% of them seen just once. Sequenced material: peripheral blood, taken from a patient treated with radiotherapy plus ipilimumab. The receptors come from a human donor with non-small cell lung cancer who had a partial response to radiotherapy plus ipilimumab.

This clone was observed a handful of times. This CDR3 is also generated by other DNA sequences in the sample. V usage is TRBV10-3 and J usage is TRBJ2-1; 8 bases line up with TRBD2. Per germline, CDR1 ENHRY and CDR2 SYGVKD. The CDR3 consists of 15 residues. The V gene end was trimmed by 0 bases and the J gene end by 8 bases; junction bases not matched to a gene: 6. The CDR3: CAISESGTRSDEQFF. CDR3 coding DNA: TGTGCCATCAGTGAGTCCGGGACTAGGAGCGATGAGCAGTTCTTC.

Only a few counts were recorded for this clone. The chain is built from TRBV4-3 and TRBJ2-7, with 8 positions matching TRBD1. V shed 1 base, J shed 0 bases, and the junction held 5 bases outside the gene matches. The CDR3 is made up of 16 amino acids. Germline V gene sequence: CDR1 LGHNA, CDR2 YSLEER. This CDR3 is CASSQGGDRGSYEQYF. The CDR3 DNA reads TGCGCCAGCAGCCAAGGGGGAGACAGGGGCTCCTACGAGCAGTACTTC.

The chain is built from TRBV25-1 and TRBJ2-1, with 14 bases lining up with TRBD2. CDR3 length: 15 residues. CDR1 and CDR2 (germline): MGHDK, SYGVNS. The V and J ends lost 6 bases and 7 bases, in that order; junction bases with no gene match: 5. As DNA, the CDR3 is TGTGCCAGCAGCTTCGGACTAGCGGGAGGAAATGAGCAGTTCTTC. Translating it yields CASSFGLAGGNEQFF. Together with reference TRBV25-1 and TRBJ2-1, the CDR3 gives the full variable domain: EADIYQTPRYLVIGTGKKITLECSQTMGHDKMYWYQQDPGMELHLIHYSYGVNSTEKGDLSSESTVSRIRTEHFPLTLESARPSHTSQYLCASSFGLAGGNEQFFGPGTRLTVL.

This sequence joins TRBV27 and TRBJ2-7, with TRBD1 as a possible D gene (6 bases). Trimming stripped 3 bases from V and 7 bases from J, with 16 bases between. This CDR3 comprises 14 residues. Germline assignment: CDR1 MNHEY and CDR2 SMNVEV (reference sequence). CDR3 DNA sequence: TGTGCCAGCAGTTTTAGCAGGGGCTTAGGAGAGCAGTACTTC. Translating gives CASSFSRGLGEQYF.

By frequency in the sample, this clone is medium-sized. This CDR3 is also generated by other DNA sequences in the sample. This sequence joins TRBV5-1 and TRBJ2-7; a possible D gene is TRBD1 (6 bases). The CDR3 loop spans 13 amino acids. Trimming took off 3 bases at V and 1 base at J, with 8 bases between the two ends. Germline CDR1 reads SGHRS; CDR2 reads YFSETQ. As DNA, the CDR3 is TGCGCCAGCAGCTGGGACAAGTCCTACGAGCAGTACTTC. Translation gives CASSWDKSYEQYF.

This sequence joins TRBV2 and TRBJ1-2; 7 nucleotides line up with TRBD1. Germline V CDR1 and CDR2: SNHLY, FYNNEI. The CDR3 runs to 14 residues. The V gene end was trimmed by 7 bases and the J gene end by 0 bases; junction bases not matched to a gene: 5. The DNA of the CDR3 is TGTGCCAGCATTGGACAGGAGGCTAACTATGGCTACACCTTC. Translation gives CASIGQEANYGYTF. Combining the CDR3 with reference TRBV2 and TRBJ1-2 gives the whole variable domain EPEVTQTPSHQVTQMGQEVILRCVPISNHLYFYWYRQILGQKVEFLVSFYNNEISEKSEIFDDQFSVERPDGSNFTLKIRSTKLEDSAMYFCASIGQEANYGYTFGSGTRLTVV.

The chain is built from TRBV6-1 and TRBJ2-1; 9 nucleotides match TRBD2. The CDR3 totals 15 residues. Germline CDR1 MNHNS, CDR2 SASEGT. After removal of 3 bases from V and 6 bases from J, the junction contained 6 bases not matched to a gene. CDR3 nucleotides: TGTGCCAGCAGTGACAGCGGGAGGCATAGCAATGAGCAGTTCTTC. Residues: CASSDSGRHSNEQFF.